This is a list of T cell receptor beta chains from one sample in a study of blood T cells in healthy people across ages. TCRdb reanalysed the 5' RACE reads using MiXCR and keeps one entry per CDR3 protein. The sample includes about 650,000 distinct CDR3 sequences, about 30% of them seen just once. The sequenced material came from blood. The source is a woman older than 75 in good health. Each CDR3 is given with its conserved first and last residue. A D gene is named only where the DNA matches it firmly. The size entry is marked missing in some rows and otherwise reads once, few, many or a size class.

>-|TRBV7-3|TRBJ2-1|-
CASSLRGPSNEQFF
TGTGCCAGCAGCTTAAGGGGGCCCTCCAATGAGCAGTTCTTC
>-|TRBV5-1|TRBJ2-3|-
CASSFYYGTDTQYF
TGCGCCAGCAGCTTTTACTATGGCACAGATACGCAGTATTTT
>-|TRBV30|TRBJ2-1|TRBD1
CAWSYVGPGQGRETQFF
TGTGCCTGGAGCTACGTGGGTCCGGGACAGGGTCGGGAGACCCAGTTCTTC
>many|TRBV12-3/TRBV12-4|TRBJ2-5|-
CASSLSRQWSVTQYF
TGTGCCAGCAGTTTGAGTCGACAGTGGTCAGTGACCCAGTACTTC
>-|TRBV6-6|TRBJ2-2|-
CASSPGDVGTGELFF
TGTGCCAGCAGTCCAGGGGACGTTGGCACCGGGGAGCTGTTTTTT
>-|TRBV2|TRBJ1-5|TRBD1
CASSAQGLGQPQHF
TGTGCCAGCAGTGCACAGGGGCTCGGTCAGCCCCAGCATTTT
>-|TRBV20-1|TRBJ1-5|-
CSARGGWGQPQHF
TGCAGTGCTAGGGGGGGATGGGGTCAGCCCCAGCATTTT
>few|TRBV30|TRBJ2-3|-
CAWSVSQDTQYF
TGTGCCTGGAGTGTCTCGCAGGATACGCAGTATTTT
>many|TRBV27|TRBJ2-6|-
CASSPTVRAGANVLTF
TGTGCCAGCAGTCCGACCGTCAGGGCTGGGGCCAACGTCCTGACTTTC
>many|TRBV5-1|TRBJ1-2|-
CASSTSGIPAYGYTF
TGCGCCAGCAGCACTTCAGGGATCCCGGCCTATGGCTACACCTTC
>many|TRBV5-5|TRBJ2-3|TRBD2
CASSRGTKPDTQYF
TGTGCCAGCAGCCGTGGGACTAAACCAGATACGCAGTATTTT
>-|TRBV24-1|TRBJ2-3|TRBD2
CATSGPRLAGGPTDTQYF
TGTGCCACCAGTGGTCCCAGACTAGCGGGAGGGCCTACAGATACGCAGTATTTT
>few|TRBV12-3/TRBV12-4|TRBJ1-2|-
CASSIWTFTNYGYTF
TGTGCCAGCAGTATTTGGACTTTCACCAACTATGGCTACACCTTC
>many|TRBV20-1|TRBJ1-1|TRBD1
CSAGRRQGRTEAFF
TGCAGTGCCGGGAGGCGACAGGGAAGAACTGAAGCTTTCTTT
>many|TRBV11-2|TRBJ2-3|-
CASSPSGLSPDTQYF
TGTGCCAGCAGTCCGTCGGGCCTCTCCCCAGATACGCAGTATTTT
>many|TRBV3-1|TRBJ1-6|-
CASSPQRSSPLHF
TGTGCCAGCAGCCCGCAGAGAAGTTCACCCCTCCACTTT
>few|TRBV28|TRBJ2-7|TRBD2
CVSIPGGSYYEQYF
TGTGTCAGCATCCCGGGGGGGAGCTACTACGAGCAGTACTTC
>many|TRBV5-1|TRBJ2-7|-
CASSLTARDRSGFYEQYF
TGCGCCAGCAGCCTCACCGCGAGGGACCGTTCAGGGTTCTACGAGCAGTACTTC
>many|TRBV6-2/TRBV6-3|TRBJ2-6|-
CASSNRDRFRANVLTF
TGTGCCAGCAGTAATCGAGACAGGTTCAGGGCCAACGTCCTGACTTTC
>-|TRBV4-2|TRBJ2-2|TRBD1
CASSQGGQGHRGELFF
TGTGCCAGCAGCCAAGGGGGACAGGGGCATAGAGGGGAGCTGTTTTTT
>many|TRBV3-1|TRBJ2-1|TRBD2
CASSQGATSGLAGGPYNEQFF
TGTGCCAGCAGCCAAGGGGCCACCTCTGGTCTAGCGGGGGGGCCCTACAATGAGCAGTTCTTC
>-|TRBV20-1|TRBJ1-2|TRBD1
CSALDRGHYGYTF
TGCAGTGCCTTGGACAGGGGTCACTATGGCTACACCTTC
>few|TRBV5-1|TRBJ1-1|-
CASSLEGTGAFF
TGCGCCAGCAGCTTGGAGGGGACCGGGGCTTTCTTT
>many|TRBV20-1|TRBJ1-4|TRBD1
CSAFTGTGPEKLFF
TGCAGTGCATTCACCGGGACAGGGCCCGAAAAACTGTTTTTT
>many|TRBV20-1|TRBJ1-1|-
CSASHTYTEAFF
TGCAGTGCTAGTCATACGTACACTGAAGCTTTCTTT
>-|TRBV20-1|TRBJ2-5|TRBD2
CSATSFSGDQETQYF
TGCAGTGCTACCTCCTTTAGCGGGGATCAAGAGACCCAGTACTTC
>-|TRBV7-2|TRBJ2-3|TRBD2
CASSLGDWTSGYDDTQYF
TGTGCCAGCAGCTTAGGGGATTGGACTAGCGGGTATGATGATACGCAGTATTTT
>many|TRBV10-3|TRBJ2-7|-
CAISETASGGYF
TGTGCCATCAGTGAGACGGCCTCCGGCGGGTACTTC
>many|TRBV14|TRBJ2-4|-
CASSQHLAKNIQYF
TGTGCCAGCAGCCAACACCTAGCCAAAAACATTCAGTACTTC
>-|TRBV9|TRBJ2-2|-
CASSVGSMPHTGELFF
TGTGCCAGCAGCGTAGGAAGTATGCCGCACACCGGGGAGCTGTTTTTT
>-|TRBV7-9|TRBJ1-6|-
CASSPLPDGSYNSPLHF
TGTGCCAGCAGCCCGCTGCCGGACGGCTCCTATAATTCACCCCTCCACTTT
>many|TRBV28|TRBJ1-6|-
CASSLWGASSPLHF
TGTGCCAGCTCCCTCTGGGGGGCCAGTTCACCCCTCCACTTT
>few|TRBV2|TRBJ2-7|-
CATTINSYEQYF
TGTGCCACCACTATAAACTCCTACGAGCAGTACTTC
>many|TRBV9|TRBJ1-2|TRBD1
CASSATGDEGGYTF
TGTGCCAGCAGCGCAACAGGGGATGAAGGTGGCTACACCTTC
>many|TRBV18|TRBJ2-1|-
CASSPPSADEQFF
TGTGCCAGCTCACCCCCTAGCGCGGATGAGCAGTTCTTC
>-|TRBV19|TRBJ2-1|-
CASSLGGRTYNEQFF
TGTGCCAGTAGCCTAGGTGGCAGGACCTACAATGAGCAGTTCTTC
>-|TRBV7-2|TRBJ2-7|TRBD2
CASSLGASGGRTMEQYF
TGTGCCAGCAGCTTAGGGGCTAGCGGGGGTCGGACGATGGAGCAGTACTTC
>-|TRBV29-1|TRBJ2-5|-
CSVPGGGYQETQYF
TGCAGCGTTCCCGGAGGGGGGTACCAAGAGACCCAGTACTTC
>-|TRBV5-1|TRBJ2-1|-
CASTLDDQASYNEQFF
TGCGCCAGCACACTCGATGACCAGGCCTCCTACAATGAGCAGTTCTTC
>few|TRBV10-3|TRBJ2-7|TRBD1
CTVSERPGGDEQYF
TGTACCGTCAGTGAAAGGCCAGGGGGCGACGAGCAGTACTTC
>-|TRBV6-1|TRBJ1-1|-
CASTLGGERTETFF
TGTGCCAGCACCCTGGGAGGGGAAAGGACTGAAACTTTCTTT
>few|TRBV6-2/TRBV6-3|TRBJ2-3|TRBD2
CASSLTQAGTSGGTDTQYF
TGTGCCAGCAGCCTCACACAAGCGGGGACCAGCGGGGGCACAGATACGCAGTATTTT
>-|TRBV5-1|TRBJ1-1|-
CASILSPGTEAFF
TGCGCCAGCATTCTCTCCCCAGGGACTGAAGCTTTCTTT
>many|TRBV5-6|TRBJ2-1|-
CASSSTGPYDEQFF
TGTGCCAGCAGCTCCACAGGGCCCTACGATGAGCAGTTCTTC
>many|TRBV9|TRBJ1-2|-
CASSPQMGRSNYGYTF
TGTGCCAGCAGCCCCCAGATGGGGCGGAGTAACTATGGCTACACCTTC
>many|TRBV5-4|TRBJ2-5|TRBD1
CASSLVGGQVEETQYF
TGTGCCAGCAGCTTGGTAGGGGGACAGGTAGAGGAGACCCAGTACTTC
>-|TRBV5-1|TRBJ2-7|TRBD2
CASRREGITYEQYF
TGCGCCTCCCGGAGGGAGGGGATAACCTACGAGCAGTACTTC
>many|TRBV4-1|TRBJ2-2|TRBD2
CASSQSGGDTGELFF
TGCGCCAGCAGCCAATCGGGGGGGGACACCGGGGAGCTGTTTTTT
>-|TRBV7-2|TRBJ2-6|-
CASRTLPGANVLTF
TGTGCCAGCAGGACCCTCCCTGGGGCCAACGTCCTGACTTTC
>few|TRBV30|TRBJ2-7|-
CAWSPPSSYEQYF
TGTGCCTGGAGTCCGCCGAGCTCCTACGAGCAGTACTTC
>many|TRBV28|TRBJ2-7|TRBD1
CASRDRDLRSEQYF
TGTGCCAGCAGGGACAGGGACCTCCGAAGCGAGCAGTACTTC
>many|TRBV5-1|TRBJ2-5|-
CASSSLRPAQETQYF
TGCGCCAGCAGCTCCTTACGGCCAGCGCAAGAGACCCAGTACTTC
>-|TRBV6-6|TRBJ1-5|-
CASSLKKRGGQLHQPQHF
TGTGCCAGCAGTCTCAAGAAAAGGGGGGGGCAATTACATCAGCCCCAGCATTTT
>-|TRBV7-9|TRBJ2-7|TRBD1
CASAWDSFSTYEQYF
TGTGCCAGCGCCTGGGACAGTTTCTCTACCTACGAGCAGTACTTC
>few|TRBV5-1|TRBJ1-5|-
CASSSGPRSNQPQHF
TGCGCCAGCAGCTCCGGGCCCCGTAGCAATCAGCCCCAGCATTTT
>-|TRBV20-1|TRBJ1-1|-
CSARETTANTEAFF
TGCAGTGCTAGAGAAACCACAGCGAACACTGAAGCTTTCTTT
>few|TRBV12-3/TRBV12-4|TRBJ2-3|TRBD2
CASRRLADGPTDTQYF
TGTGCCAGCAGGCGACTAGCTGACGGACCCACAGATACGCAGTATTTT
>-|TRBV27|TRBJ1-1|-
CAGSFQGGGNTEAFF
TGTGCCGGCAGTTTCCAGGGAGGGGGGAACACTGAAGCTTTCTTT
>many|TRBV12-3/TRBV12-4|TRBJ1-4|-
CASSFQGINEKLFF
TGTGCCAGCAGTTTCCAGGGAATTAATGAAAAACTGTTTTTT